Below, 25 T cell receptor beta chains from the same sample are listed, as sequenced in a study of cytomegalovirus exposure and HLA in healthy donors. Assay used: immunoSEQ multiplex PCR; TCRdb lists only in-frame clones, some missing. Altogether fewer than 150,000 clones are present, about 85% being singletons, with the ten largest covering 4.4%. Sequencing input: PBMCs. The source is a man between 18 and 29 years old in good health and CMV-seropositive.

The V and J genes are TRBV2 and TRBJ1-4; D gene ambiguous. The CDR3 is 18 residues long. Trimming pared 5 bases from V and 0 bases from J, leaving 19 bases between. Germline CDR1 reads SNHLY; CDR2 reads FYNNEI. The CDR3 sequence: CASSSTPFQPTTNEKLFF. CDR3 in DNA: TGTGCCAGCAGTTCGACTCCGTTCCAACCAACAACTAATGAAAAACTGTTTTTT.

J is TRBJ1-1 and V is TRBV9; 9 nucleotides match TRBD1. Germline assignment: CDR1 SGDLS and CDR2 YYNGEE. The V gene end was trimmed by 4 bases and the J gene end by 4 bases; junction bases not matched to a gene: 5. There are 14 residues in the CDR3. The CDR3 DNA is TGTGCCAGCAGCCAACAGGGGGCGGTCACTGAAGCTTTCTTT. Its translation is CASSQQGAVTEAFF.

The chain joins TRBV5-1 to TRBJ1-6; TRBD1 might be the D (6 bases). The length of the CDR3 is 15 residues. V shed 4 bases and J shed 7 bases, with 15 bases lying between them. Per the germline V gene, CDR1 is SGHRS and CDR2 is YFSETQ. CDR3 in amino acids: CASSATGRDNSPLHF. CDR3 DNA sequence: TGCGCCAGCAGCGCTACAGGGCGAGACAATTCACCCCTCCACTTT.

The chain couples TRBV5-4 to TRBJ2-1; possible D gene TRBD1, 5 bases. Per the germline V gene, CDR1 is SGHNT and CDR2 is YYREEE (reference sequence). With 4 bases removed from V and 0 bases from J, the gap between germline ends came to 17 bases. This CDR3 is built from 17 residues. CDR3 loop: CASSHPTQGSSYNEQFF. The CDR3 DNA follows: TGTGCCAGCAGCCACCCCACCCAGGGATCCTCCTACAATGAGCAGTTCTTC.

The V and J genes are TRBV5-1 and TRBJ2-7, with 8 bases that match TRBD1. CDR3 length: 16 residues. Germline V gives CDR1 SGHRS, CDR2 YFSETQ. The J segment lost 5 bases and the V segment lost 0 bases, leaving 10 bases of the junction unmatched. CDR3 loop: CASSLEGQTGVDEQYF. CDR3 nucleotides: TGCGCCAGCAGCTTGGAAGGCCAGACAGGGGTCGACGAGCAGTACTTC.

This clone was observed a few times. DNA for the CDR3: TGTGCCAGCAGTTTGGCGCTAGCGACTGGGCAGTACTTC. This translates into CASSLALATGQYF. The V and J genes are TRBV27 and TRBJ2-7; TRBD2 is a possible D gene (6 bases). Trimming shortened V by 3 bases and J by 9 bases, and 15 bases separated the two germline ends. CDR3 size: 13 residues. The V gene's germline CDR1 is MNHEY and CDR2 SMNVEV (reference sequence).

The gene calls are TRBV6-1 and TRBJ2-7; TRBD1 might be the D (5 bases). CDR3 size: 15 residues. V was shortened by 3 bases and J by 4 bases, with 16 bases between the two germline ends. Germline CDR1 and CDR2: MNHNS and SASEGT. DNA of the CDR3: TGTGCCAGCAGTGATCTCGCGGACATTACTTACGAGCAGTACTTC. Encoded protein: CASSDLADITYEQYF.

As concerns this clone: The sample carries other DNA sequences with the same CDR3. V gene TRBV15 combines with J gene TRBJ2-7; unclear D gene. Trimming removed 0 bases from V and 6 bases from J, with 6 bases in between. The CDR3 totals 12 residues. Per germline, CDR1 LNHNV and CDR2 YYDKDF (reference sequence). CDR3 coding DNA: TGTGCCACCAGCAGAGATCGAGGCGAGCAGTACTTC. Protein: CATSRDRGEQYF.

The chain links TRBV4-1 to TRBJ1-4; no clear D. The germline gives CDR1 MGHRA, CDR2 YSYEKL. The ends were cut back, 7 bases at V and 4 bases at J, with 7 bases in the middle. This CDR3 has 12 amino acids. CDR3 bases: TGCGCCAGCAACAGTCTTAATGAAAAACTGTTTTTT. This codes for CASNSLNEKLFF.

The chain carries TRBV15 and TRBJ1-4; the D is unclear. Germline values: CDR1 LNHNV, CDR2 YYDKDF (reference sequence). V was shortened by 5 bases and J by 2 bases, with 6 bases between the two germline ends. The CDR3 loop spans 13 amino acids. The CDR3 loop is CATSARTNEKLFF. CDR3 nucleotide sequence: TGTGCCACCAGCGCCAGGACTAATGAAAAACTGTTTTTT. Filled out from reference TRBV15 and TRBJ1-4, the complete variable domain reads DAMVIQNPRYQVTQFGKPVTLSCSQTLNHNVMYWYQQKSSQAPKLLFHYYDKDFNNEADTPDNFQSRRPNTSFCFLDIRSPGLGDTAMYLCATSARTNEKLFFGSGTQLSVL.

The chain links TRBV27 to TRBJ2-7, with 8 nucleotides matching TRBD2. J was trimmed by 1 base and V by 5 bases; bases with no gene match: 7. The germline V gene has CDR1 MNHEY and CDR2 SMNVEV (reference sequence). The CDR3 is 15 residues long. CDR3 residues: CASSVEIAGSYEQYF. CDR3 nucleotide sequence: TGTGCCAGCAGTGTGGAGATAGCGGGGTCCTACGAGCAGTACTTC.

The chain employs TRBV5-1 and TRBJ2-7, with TRBD2 identical over 8 bases. CDR3 length: 14 amino acids. V trimming: 0 bases; J trimming: 5 bases; junction bases outside the gene matches: 4. CDR1 is SGHRS, CDR2 YFSETQ, per germline. The CDR3: CASSLGSGRDEQYF. The CDR3, as DNA: TGCGCCAGCAGCTTGGGCTCCGGGAGGGACGAGCAGTACTTC.

The V gene is TRBV4-2, the J gene TRBJ2-5; 9 nucleotides line up with TRBD2. The length of the CDR3 is 16 residues. Germline CDR1 reads LGHNA; CDR2 reads YNFKEQ. V shed 0 bases, J shed 3 bases, and the junction held 5 bases outside the gene matches. CDR3 region: CASSQEPSGEEETQYF. The CDR3 DNA reads TGTGCCAGCAGCCAAGAGCCTAGCGGGGAAGAAGAGACCCAGTACTTC.

The rearrangement uses TRBV4-3 and TRBJ1-3; 10 nucleotides align to TRBD1. V trimming: 0 bases; J trimming: 2 bases; junction bases outside the gene matches: 1. The germline V gene encodes CDR1 LGHNA and CDR2 YSLEER. The CDR3 length is 16 residues. The DNA of the CDR3 is TGCGCCAGCAGCCAAGATGGGACAGGGGCTGGAAACACCATATATTTT. Protein: CASSQDGTGAGNTIYF.

The gene calls are TRBV19 and TRBJ1-1, with unresolved D. The CDR3 is made up of 13 amino acids. Germline V gives CDR1 LNHDA, CDR2 SQIVND (reference sequence). Between the trimmed V and J ends, which lost 1 base and 8 bases, there was a span of 11 bases. The CDR3 nucleotides are TGTGCCAGTAGTATAGCGGCCGCGGCAGAAGCTTTCTTT. It specifies CASSIAAAAEAFF.

The chain has TRBV6-4 and TRBJ2-1; possibly TRBD2 for D (5 bases). This CDR3 has 15 amino acids. CDR1 is MRHNA, CDR2 SNTAGT, per germline. V was pared by 3 bases and J by 1 base, with 10 bases between. The CDR3 DNA is TGTGCCAGCAGTGAACGGCCGGGATCCTACAATGAGCAGTTCTTC. As protein: CASSERPGSYNEQFF.

The chain recombines TRBV5-5 with TRBJ2-3; 7 bases fit TRBD1. The V gene end was trimmed by 1 base and the J gene end by 4 bases; junction bases not matched to a gene: 3. The CDR3 extends over 14 amino acids. Germline lookup yields CDR1 SGHKS and CDR2 YYEKEE (reference sequence). The CDR3, as DNA: TGTGCCAGCAGCTTGAAGGGGGCCGCAGATACGCAGTATTTT. The encoded protein is CASSLKGAADTQYF. Drawing the rest from reference TRBV5-5 and TRBJ2-3, the complete variable domain is DAGVTQSPTHLIKTRGQQVTLRCSPISGHKSVSWYQQVLGQGPQFIFQYYEKEERGRGNFPDRFSARQFPNYSSELNVNALLLGDSALYLCASSLKGAADTQYFGPGTRLTVL.

The chain links TRBV19 to TRBJ1-6; D is possibly TRBD1 (5 bases). This CDR3 contains 13 residues. Trimming stripped 1 base from V and 11 bases from J, with 9 bases between. Germline V gene sequence: CDR1 LNHDA, CDR2 SQIVND (reference sequence). CDR3 nucleotide sequence: TGTGCCAGTAGTATAGGACAGCTTCCACCCCTCCACTTT. Its translation is CASSIGQLPPLHF.

The chain employs TRBV12-5 and TRBJ2-2, with D possibly matching TRBD1 (6 bases). This CDR3 is 14 amino acids long. Germline V gene data show CDR1 as LGHNT and CDR2 as FRNRAP. V lost 6 bases and J 5 bases, leaving 13 bases between the germline ends. CDR3 in DNA: TGTGCTAGTGGGTCCGGACAGCTTACCGGGGAGCTGTTTTTT. It codes for CASGSGQLTGELFF.

The V gene is TRBV2, the J gene TRBJ1-1; 8 nucleotides agree with TRBD1. Looked up from germline, CDR1 is SNHLY and CDR2 is FYNNEI. CDR3 length: 15 residues. The ends lost 0 bases at V and 8 bases at J; junction bases unmatched: 8. The CDR3 reads CASSEARGQRQEAFF. The CDR3 nucleotides are TGTGCCAGCAGTGAAGCCAGGGGGCAGAGACAGGAAGCTTTCTTT. Using reference TRBV2 and TRBJ1-1 for the parts outside the CDR3, the full variable domain is EPEVTQTPSHQVTQMGQEVILRCVPISNHLYFYWYRQILGQKVEFLVSFYNNEISEKSEIFDDQFSVERPDGSNFTLKIRSTKLEDSAMYFCASSEARGQRQEAFFGQGTRLTVV.

This clone was found once. The chain recombines TRBV5-1 with TRBJ2-7, with 8 bases aligning to TRBD2. Per germline, CDR1 SGHRS and CDR2 YFSETQ. This CDR3 is built from 15 residues. The V and J ends lost 1 base and 2 bases, in that order; junction bases with no gene match: 5. The CDR3 here is CASSLTTSGTYEQYF. In nucleotides, the CDR3 is TGCGCCAGCAGCTTGACCACTAGCGGAACCTACGAGCAGTACTTC.

This chain uses TRBV2 with TRBJ2-1; 8 nucleotides match TRBD2. Germline CDR1 is SNHLY and CDR2 is FYNNEI. This CDR3 region has 16 residues. The junction had 17 bases not matched to a gene; V was cut back by 8 bases and J by 8 bases. The CDR3 DNA reads TGTGCCAGCTCTGGGGGCGGGGGGACCGCTATCTATGAGCAGTTCTTC. Protein: CASSGGGGTAIYEQFF.

V is TRBV15 and J is TRBJ1-5; D might be TRBD1 (5 bases). Germline V gene data show CDR1 as LNHNV and CDR2 as YYDKDF (reference sequence). V gave up 0 bases and J gave up 5 bases, with 8 bases separating them. The CDR3 has 14 amino acids. The CDR3 DNA is TGTGCCACCAGCAGAGAGGCAGGGCATCAGCCCCAGCATTTT. It encodes CATSREAGHQPQHF.

This chain connects TRBV14 to TRBJ2-3; TRBD2 might be the D (6 bases). Germline CDR1 is SGHDN and CDR2 is FVKESK. The CDR3 runs 20 residues. The V end was cut by 0 bases, the J end by 2 bases, with 24 bases between. CDR3 region: CASSQEPPPMAGTVTDTQYF. The CDR3 nucleotides are TGTGCCAGCAGCCAAGAGCCCCCACCCATGGCGGGGACTGTCACAGATACGCAGTATTTT.

The V and J genes are TRBV27 and TRBJ1-5, with a weak D call TRBD1 (6 bases). The CDR3 is 15 residues long. Germline V CDR1 and CDR2: MNHEY, SMNVEV (reference sequence). V lost 0 bases to trimming and J lost 6 bases, with 12 bases between them. This CDR3 reads CASSLSRGFGQPQHF. CDR3 bases: TGTGCCAGCAGTTTATCCAGGGGATTTGGTCAGCCCCAGCATTTT.